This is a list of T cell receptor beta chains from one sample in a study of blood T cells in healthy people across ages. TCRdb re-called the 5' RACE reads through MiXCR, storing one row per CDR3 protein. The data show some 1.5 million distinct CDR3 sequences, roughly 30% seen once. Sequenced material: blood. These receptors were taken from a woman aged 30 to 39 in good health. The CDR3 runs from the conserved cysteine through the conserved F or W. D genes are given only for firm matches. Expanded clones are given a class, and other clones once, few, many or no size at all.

CASRPGTGWRYEQYF	TGCGCCAGCAGACCCGGGACAGGGTGGCGATACGAGCAGTACTTC	TRBD1	TRBV5-1	TRBJ2-7	many
CASSSNRIYEQYF	TGTGCCAGTAGCTCCAACCGGATCTACGAGCAGTACTTC	.	TRBV7-2	TRBJ2-7	few
CASSRVGLGYTF	TGTGCCAGCAGCCGAGTAGGTCTTGGCTACACCTTC	.	TRBV14	TRBJ1-2	.
CASSWTGGDYTF	TGCGCCAGCAGCTGGACAGGGGGGGACTACACCTTC	TRBD1	TRBV5-1	TRBJ1-2	.
CSALLRGPEGTQYF	TGCAGTGCTTTACTTCGGGGTCCGGAAGGTACGCAGTATTTT	.	TRBV20-1	TRBJ2-3	.
CSARGWVENHEQFF	TGCAGTGCTAGGGGCTGGGTGGAAAACCATGAGCAGTTCTTC	.	TRBV20-1	TRBJ2-1	few
CASSFPTAGETQFF	TGTGCCAGCAGTTTCCCCACTGCGGGGGAGACCCAGTTCTTC	TRBD2	TRBV12-3/TRBV12-4	TRBJ2-1	.
CASSYQGGTSRDTQYF	TGTGCCAGCAGTTACCAGGGGGGAACTAGCAGAGATACGCAGTATTTT	.	TRBV6-6	TRBJ2-3	.
CASSPRGGGDSPLHF	TGTGCCAGCAGCCCCCGGGGGGGTGGTGATTCACCCCTCCACTTT	.	TRBV12-3/TRBV12-4	TRBJ1-6	.
CAWSDRVSTEAFF	TGTGCCTGGAGTGACCGGGTAAGCACTGAAGCTTTCTTT	.	TRBV30	TRBJ1-1	.
CASSIDRGGSTDTQYF	TGCGCCAGCAGCATAGACAGGGGAGGTAGCACAGATACGCAGTATTTT	TRBD1	TRBV5-1	TRBJ2-3	few
CASSDPGDSSYNEQYF	TGTGCCAGCAGCGATCCGGGGGACTCATCCTACAATGAGCAGTACTTC	.	TRBV6-1	TRBJ2-7	few
CSARLQRQGEQFF	TGCAGTGCTAGGCTGCAGCGGCAGGGTGAGCAGTTCTTC	.	TRBV20-1	TRBJ2-1	.
CASSSPGLAMETQYF	TGTGCCAGCAGCTCCCCGGGACTAGCAATGGAGACCCAGTACTTC	TRBD2	TRBV7-2	TRBJ2-5	many
CASRRTHGSTDTQYF	TGCGCCAGCAGACGGACTCATGGTAGCACAGATACGCAGTATTTT	.	TRBV5-1	TRBJ2-3	.
CASRPDISYEQYF	TGCGCCAGCAGGCCGGACATATCCTACGAGCAGTACTTC	.	TRBV5-1	TRBJ2-7	.
CASSPSTLGQGAYEQYF	TGTGCCAGCAGCCCTAGCACCTTGGGACAGGGAGCCTACGAGCAGTACTTC	TRBD1	TRBV6-2/TRBV6-3	TRBJ2-7	.
CASSFRGRNTEAFF	TGTGCCAGCAGCTTCAGGGGAAGAAACACTGAAGCTTTCTTT	.	TRBV12-3/TRBV12-4	TRBJ1-1	many
CASSSEKQGGNQPQHF	TGTGCCAGCAGTTCCGAAAAACAGGGAGGGAATCAGCCCCAGCATTTT	.	TRBV6-5	TRBJ1-5	.
CASRLQGAVNYGYTF	TGTGCCAGCAGGCTGCAGGGGGCTGTTAACTATGGCTACACCTTC	TRBD1	TRBV12-3/TRBV12-4	TRBJ1-2	few
CASAPEGGWYNEQFF	TGTGCTAGTGCCCCGGAGGGGGGGTGGTACAATGAGCAGTTCTTC	.	TRBV12-5	TRBJ2-1	few
CASSAGTEIYGYTF	TGCGCCAGCAGTGCCGGGACAGAGATTTATGGCTACACCTTC	TRBD1	TRBV10-2	TRBJ1-2	many
CSVGGASRSVRSYEQYF	TGCAGCGTTGGCGGGGCTAGCAGGAGTGTAAGGTCCTACGAGCAGTACTTC	.	TRBV29-1	TRBJ2-7	.
CASSLKLGTGANVLTF	TGTGCCAGCAGCTTAAAGCTTGGAACTGGGGCCAACGTCCTGACTTTC	.	TRBV7-2	TRBJ2-6	many
CASTQSGNSYEQYF	TGTGCCAGCACCCAATCAGGGAACTCCTACGAGCAGTACTTC	.	TRBV7-2	TRBJ2-7	many
CASRRTGGAIEQYF	TGTGCCAGCAGGAGGACAGGGGGCGCGATCGAGCAGTACTTC	TRBD1	TRBV7-2	TRBJ2-7	few
CASSLGRGRREQYF	TGTGCCAGCAGCTTGGGCAGGGGGCGAAGAGAGCAGTACTTC	TRBD1	TRBV7-2	TRBJ2-7	.
CSARDPNTAPLHF	TGCAGTGCTAGAGATCCAAATACTGCACCCCTCCACTTT	.	TRBV20-1	TRBJ1-6	.
CASSLGARLEVAFF	TGTGCCAGCAGCCTTGGAGCACGATTGGAGGTGGCTTTCTTT	.	TRBV5-5	TRBJ1-1	.
CASKRVPTDTQYF	TGTGCAAGCAAGAGGGTGCCCACAGATACGCAGTATTTT	.	TRBV12-3/TRBV12-4	TRBJ2-3	.
CASSFRERRLKGYTF	TGTGCCAGCAGCTTTCGGGAGCGTCGGCTAAAGGGCTACACCTTC	.	TRBV5-4	TRBJ1-2	.
CASSPAVYIANYGYAF	TGTGCCAGCAGCCCCGCGGTTTACATAGCTAACTATGGCTACGCCTTC	.	TRBV7-9	TRBJ1-2	once
CASSQAQGFTYEQYF	TGCGCCAGCAGCCAGGCACAGGGATTCACCTACGAGCAGTACTTC	.	TRBV4-3	TRBJ2-7	many
CASGPQVDYGYTF	TGTGCCAGCGGCCCGCAAGTTGACTATGGCTACACCTTC	.	TRBV27	TRBJ1-2	.
CASSFRTQGAGELFF	TGTGCCAGCAGTTTTCGTACTCAGGGGGCCGGGGAGCTGTTTTTT	TRBD1	TRBV12-3/TRBV12-4	TRBJ2-2	.
CASSLDAQTNYGYTF	TGTGCCAGCAGCTTAGATGCCCAGACCAACTATGGCTACACCTTC	.	TRBV11-2	TRBJ1-2	.
CASSYSGQTNGYTF	TGTGCCAGCAGTTACTCTGGGCAGACGAATGGCTACACCTTC	.	TRBV6-2/TRBV6-3	TRBJ1-2	many
CASSVGPGELFF	TGTGCCAGCAGCGTAGGCCCCGGGGAGCTGTTTTTT	.	TRBV9	TRBJ2-2	.
CASSSGLWDEAFF	TGTGCCAGCAGCAGCGGGCTTTGGGATGAAGCTTTCTTT	.	TRBV7-2	TRBJ1-1	.
CASSWGRDSSGANVLTF	TGTGCCAGCAGCTGGGGCCGGGACAGCTCTGGGGCCAACGTCCTGACTTTC	TRBD1	TRBV6-6	TRBJ2-6	.
CASSLGGGRGQNIQYF	TGTGCCAGCAGCTTAGGGGGGGGCCGCGGCCAAAACATTCAGTACTTC	.	TRBV7-2	TRBJ2-4	few
CASSLDRTGNYGYTF	TGTGCCAGCAGCTTAGACCGGACAGGGAACTATGGCTACACCTTC	TRBD1	TRBV11-2	TRBJ1-2	few
CASSLNPGQGAQYF	TGTGCCAGCAGCTTAAATCCAGGCCAGGGGGCCCAGTACTTC	TRBD1	TRBV7-2	TRBJ2-5	many
CAVAPGLNEKRFF	TGTGCCGTCGCACCAGGTCTTAATGAAAAACGGTTTTTT	.	TRBV10-3	TRBJ1-4	.
CASCLTPGADNEQFF	TGCGCCAGCTGCCTAACCCCAGGGGCCGACAATGAGCAGTTCTTC	.	TRBV5-1	TRBJ2-1	few
CASSSGPGLGDEQYF	TGTGCCAGCAGCTCCGGTCCGGGACTAGGGGACGAGCAGTACTTC	TRBD2	TRBV5-4	TRBJ2-7	.
CASSADRGANVLTF	TGTGCCAGCAGCGCCGACCGTGGGGCCAACGTCCTGACTTTC	.	TRBV9	TRBJ2-6	.
CSVEGYRSNYEQYF	TGCAGCGTTGAGGGATACAGGTCGAACTACGAGCAGTACTTC	.	TRBV29-1	TRBJ2-7	.
CASSPSRVTDTQYF	TGTGCCAGCAGTCCCTCTCGGGTCACAGATACGCAGTATTTT	.	TRBV27	TRBJ2-3	.
CAARKAATNEKLFF	TGTGCCGCACGAAAGGCCGCAACTAATGAAAAACTGTTTTTT	.	TRBV6-5	TRBJ1-4	few
CASRRQEYNEQFF	TGTGCCAGCAGGAGACAGGAGTACAATGAGCAGTTCTTC	.	TRBV7-3	TRBJ2-1	.
CASSQEVLGSGRPDSYNEQFF	TGTGCCAGCAGCCAAGAGGTTTTAGGTAGCGGGAGGCCCGACTCCTACAATGAGCAGTTCTTC	TRBD2	TRBV3-1	TRBJ2-1	.
CASSFGLAGGTEQFF	TGTGCCAGCAGCTTTGGACTAGCGGGAGGCACTGAGCAGTTCTTC	TRBD2	TRBV7-8	TRBJ2-1	.
CATGGEPQHF	TGTGCCACAGGGGGGGAGCCCCAGCATTTT	TRBD1	TRBV7-9	TRBJ1-5	.
CASSPGQGVSRSYEQYF	TGCGCCAGCAGTCCGGGACAGGGGGTATCTCGCTCCTACGAGCAGTACTTC	TRBD1	TRBV10-1	TRBJ2-7	many
CASSESESGDTQYF	TGTGCCAGCAGCGAAAGCGAGAGTGGAGATACGCAGTATTTT	.	TRBV3-1	TRBJ2-3	.